This T cell receptor beta chain comes out of a study of blood T cell repertoires in COVID-19. Study context: The United States, Italy and Spain supplied acute and convalescent COVID-19 samples. T cells, B-cell-depleted T cells, or PBMCs provided the cDNA or gDNA that served as material.

CDR1 and CDR2 (germline): SGHAT, FQNNGV. The CDR3 runs to 12 residues. With 7 bases removed from V and 6 bases from J, the gap between germline ends came to 13 bases. Sequenced by immunoSEQ multiplex PCR; TCRdb stores in-frame clones only, minus some. The sample shows under 200,000 clones, about 89% of them seen only once. This rearrangement joins TRBV11-2 to TRBJ2-7; TRBD2 might be the D (6 bases). The specimen was peripheral blood. The sequence derives from a middle-aged man with active or convalescent COVID-19. This CDR3 is CASTQTRGEQYF. CDR3 DNA: TGTGCCAGCACCCAGACTAGAGGCGAGCAGTACTTC.